This TCR beta chain was observed in a study of regulatory T cells in long-lasting Graves disease. Study-level findings and limits: It was peripheral blood alone, not thyroid tissue, that was studied.

On this clonotype itself: The target antigen is unknown.

V was pared by 3 bases and J by 3 bases, with 11 bases of the junction left unmatched. The CDR3 has 18 residues. CDR1 is SGHVS and CDR2 is FNYEAQ in the germline V gene. As to time point: newly diagnosed GD, antithyroid drugs for less than 3 months. With RNA extracted from PBMCs as input, the TCR library was made. iRepertoire HTBI primers and Arm-PCR of CDR3 regions built TCR beta libraries. Each CDR3 protein gets one entry after TCRdb re-called the multiplex PCR reads with MiXCR. The table lists a few hundred thousand distinct CDR3 sequences, approximately 13% of them singletons, with 8.5% to 10% in the top ten. These data are also associated with another study on T cells in Graves' hyperthyroidism and ophthalmopathy.

This clonotype was obtained from a man aged 25-40 years with Graves disease. The rearrangement joins TRBV7-6 to TRBJ2-2; 9 bases match TRBD2. The input for sequencing was peripheral blood mononuclear cells (PBMCs), taken at new diagnosis, from a patient treated with antithyroid drugs. CDR3 region: CASSFLRAGGPYTGELFF. The CDR3 nucleotides read TGTGCCAGCAGCTTTTTGAGGGCGGGAGGGCCGTACACCGGGGAGCTGTTTTTT.